One T cell receptor beta chain is described in this entry. This record belongs to a study of blood T cell repertoires in COVID-19. Overall study context: PBMCs, B-cell-depleted T cells, or T cells provided the cDNA or gDNA that made up the material.

Produced via immunoSEQ multiplex PCR; TCRdb's table is partial and in-frame only. The sample contains 360,000 or so clones, nearly 90% of which appear only once. The germline V gene encodes CDR1 KGHSH and CDR2 LQKENI. Trimming left V 2 bases short and J 0 bases short, with 8 bases between. This CDR3 region has 15 residues. Sample: peripheral blood. This receptor was identified in a young man with active or convalescent COVID-19. The chain uses TRBV18 and TRBJ2-1; possibly TRBD2 for D (5 bases). The CDR3 is CASSPVSGSYNEQFF. In DNA, the CDR3 is TGTGCCAGCTCACCAGTAAGCGGCTCCTACAATGAGCAGTTCTTC.